This TCR beta chain was retrieved from a study of early T cells in non-severe SARS-CoV-2 infection. Whole-study context: Sequencing input comprised bulk RNA from unsorted whole blood; chain pairing was not available.

This clonotype has at least ten counts. The antigen is not known. Deletions cut 4 bases from V and 4 bases from J, with 7 bases between. The CDR3 sequence is 11 residues long. Germline V gene sequence: CDR1 GTSNPN, CDR2 SVGIG (reference sequence). Unique molecular identifiers were affixed to single, distinct cDNA molecules. Using its own MiXCR run on the 5' RACE reads, TCRdb lists one record per CDR3 protein. Counted here are 35,000 to 45,000 distinct CDR3 sequences, approximately 6.3% occurring once; the ten biggest clones make up about 8%. Findings of the study overall: VDJdb-based annotation leaned toward anti-spike CD8 responses and missed private and CD4 specificities.

The rearrangement joins TRBV30 to TRBJ1-1; no clear D. The specimen was whole blood, collected at baseline. The sequence was collected from an adult who was a healthcare worker with PCR-confirmed SARS-CoV-2 infection or an uninfected control (not recorded which). This CDR3 reads CAWKEGTEAFF. CDR3 coding DNA: TGTGCCTGGAAGGAGGGCACTGAAGCTTTCTTT.